The 18 T cell receptor beta chains below all came from one sample that was sequenced in a study of breast tumors, draining lymph nodes, adjacent tissues. TCRdb recomputed calls from the multiplex PCR reads with MiXCR, one row per CDR3 protein. The table includes about 230,000 distinct CDR3 sequences, 32% detected once. Axillary draining lymph nodes of breast cancer patients supplied the node samples. Specimen: axillary lymph node tissue. Receptor source: a female donor with breast cancer. Some clones in this sample may be carry-over from other donors' samples.

This clonotype was seen at least ten times. The V call is TRBV9, the J call TRBJ2-1; D might be TRBD1 (6 bases). The CDR3 runs to 16 residues. Per germline, CDR1 SGDLS and CDR2 YYNGEE. V was trimmed by 3 bases and J by 1 base, leaving 14 bases between them. The CDR3 region has the DNA TGTGCCAGCAGCGAACGACGGGACATGTCCTACAATGAGCAGTTCTTC. Protein sequence: CASSERRDMSYNEQFF.

Ten or more counts support this clonotype. This rearrangement joins TRBV5-6 to TRBJ2-7; 9 bases match TRBD2. The CDR3 has 14 residues. Per germline, CDR1 SGHDT and CDR2 YYEEEE. Losses at the gene ends were 2 bases for V and 5 bases for J; bases not matched to a gene: 5. The CDR3, as DNA: TGTGCCAGCAGCTTAGGACTAGCGTACGACGAGCAGTACTTC. Protein sequence: CASSLGLAYDEQYF.

This clonotype has at least ten counts. J is TRBJ2-2 and V is TRBV7-2, with 12 nucleotides matching TRBD2. This CDR3 has 17 amino acids. Germline CDR1 reads SGHTA; CDR2 reads FQGNSA. Trimming removed 3 bases from V and 4 bases from J; junction bases left unmatched: 6. The CDR3 region is CASSFLAGGPATGELFF. The CDR3 DNA reads TGTGCCAGCAGCTTTCTAGCGGGAGGGCCGGCCACCGGGGAGCTGTTTTTT.

This clonotype has at least ten counts. DNA for the CDR3: TGTGCCAGCAGATATGGGACAGGGGGCCTCGAGCAGTACTTC. The encoded protein is CASRYGTGGLEQYF. The rearrangement joins TRBV12-3 or TRBV12-4 to TRBJ2-7; 12 positions match TRBD1. The CDR3 length is 14 residues. The V gene end was trimmed by 6 bases and the J gene end by 6 bases; junction bases not matched to a gene: 6.

With regard to this clonotype: The junction departs from germline at one end; a sequencing error may be responsible. This rearrangement joins TRBV3-1 to TRBJ2-5, with 8 bases fitting TRBD2. This CDR3 is 16 amino acids long. Germline lookup yields CDR1 LGHDT and CDR2 YNNKEL (reference sequence). CDR3 DNA: TGCACCAGCAGCCAAGAGGGACTAGAAAGGGGGGAGACCCAGTACTTC. Its protein is CTSSQEGLERGETQYF.

A word on this clonotype: This may come from a read error, since a much larger clone is one base off. The V call is TRBV28, the J call TRBJ2-7; TRBD2 might be the D (6 bases). This CDR3 has 14 amino acids. Germline CDR1 reads MDHEN; CDR2 reads SYDVKM. V was cut by 6 bases and J by 3 bases, with 15 bases left in between. As DNA, the CDR3 is TGTGCCAGCAGACCACCGGGACTTTGCTACGAGCAGTACTTC. Encoded protein: CASRPPGLCYEQYF.

This clonotype appeared a few times. This chain connects TRBV7-8 to TRBJ1-1; unclear D gene. V lost 5 bases and J 1 base, leaving 8 bases between the germline ends. CDR1 is SGHVS and CDR2 is FQNEAQ in the germline V gene. CDR3 length equals 13 residues. CDR3 bases: TGTGCCAGCAGCCATAGTCAGAACACTGAAGCTTTCTTT. Translation: CASSHSQNTEAFF.

The table lists this clonotype with many counts. This chain links TRBV7-2 with TRBJ2-1, with 14 bases fitting TRBD2. J lost 8 bases, V lost 5 bases, and 5 bases had no gene match. Germline V gene sequence: CDR1 SGHTA, CDR2 FQGNSA. The CDR3 is 15 residues long. DNA for the CDR3: TGTGCCAGCAGCGTGACTAGCGGGAGGGCCGATGAGCAGTTCTTC. It translates to CASSVTSGRADEQFF.

This clonotype appeared many times. The chain carries TRBV6-1 and TRBJ2-7, with D perhaps TRBD2 (6 bases). The CDR3 has 14 amino acids. Germline V lookup: CDR1 MNHNS, CDR2 SASEGT. Trimming removed 2 bases at V and 0 bases at J, with 8 bases between. Here the CDR3 DNA reads TGTGCCAGCAGTGAACGGGGAGGCTCCTACGAGCAGTACTTC. It yields the protein CASSERGGSYEQYF.

Of note for this clonotype: It may be a read error: a sequence one base away is much more abundant. The CDR3 DNA sequence: TGTGCCAGCAGTTACTTGGCAGGGGGGAACTATTGCTACACCTTC. Residues: CASSYLAGGNYCYTF. The J gene is TRBJ1-2, the V gene TRBV6-5; 7 bases are shared with TRBD1. Germline CDR1 is MNHEY and CDR2 is SVGAGI. There are 15 residues in the CDR3.

This clonotype was detected many times. The chain is built from TRBV7-2 and TRBJ2-7; 8 nucleotides align to TRBD1. After removal of 1 base from V and 4 bases from J, the junction contained 6 bases not matched to a gene. This CDR3 spans 15 amino acids. CDR1 and CDR2 from the germline V gene are SGHTA and FQGNSA. The CDR3: CASSLVGTGSYEQYF. The DNA of the CDR3 is TGTGCCAGCAGCTTAGTGGGGACAGGATCTTACGAGCAGTACTTC.

To note about this clonotype: A read error may produce the germline difference seen at one junction end. CDR3 amino acids: CASSHSGSAYSNQPQHF. DNA for the CDR3: TGTGCCAGCAGTCACTCGGGTTCGGCGTATAGCAATCAGCCCCAGCATTTT. This rearrangement joins TRBV6-2 or TRBV6-3 to TRBJ1-5; D unclear. The CDR3 has 17 residues. Germline-derived CDR1 and CDR2 are MNHEY and SVGEGT.

Many counts were recorded for this clonotype. The rearrangement joins TRBV6-1 to TRBJ2-7, with TRBD2 matching 12 bases. The germline V gene has CDR1 MNHNS and CDR2 SASEGT. This CDR3 has 15 residues. The V and J ends lost 7 bases and 5 bases, in that order; junction bases with no gene match: 9. CDR3 coding DNA: TGTGCCAGCATGATCTCTAGCGGGAGGGTCAACGAGCAGTACTTC. It codes for CASMISSGRVNEQYF.

A remark on this clonotype: It may be a read error: a sequence one base away is much more abundant. The chain combines TRBV6-1 with TRBJ2-1, with D uncertain. CDR3 size: 10 residues. Germline CDR1 and CDR2: MNHNS and SASEGT. The CDR3 coding sequence is TGTGCCAGCGATCAGGATGAGCGGTTCTTC. It translates to CASDQDERFF.

The rearrangement joins TRBV19 to TRBJ1-1; D ambiguous. V was pared by 7 bases and J by 0 bases, with 18 bases between. The CDR3 length is 16 residues. Germline CDR1 LNHDA, CDR2 SQIVND (reference sequence). CDR3 coding DNA: TGTGCCAGTAAACGATATTCTGGGGTCATGAACACTGAAGCTTTCTTT. Its translation: CASKRYSGVMNTEAFF.

This clonotype was counted at least ten times. The chain uses TRBV20-1 and TRBJ2-7; TRBD2 matches at 7 bases. This CDR3 comprises 15 residues. Per the germline V gene, CDR1 is DFQATT and CDR2 is SNEGSKA (reference sequence). The ends lost 1 base at V and 0 bases at J; junction bases unmatched: 6. CDR3 in amino acids: CSARVVSGISYEQYF. DNA for the CDR3: TGCAGTGCTAGAGTGGTGAGCGGGATCTCCTACGAGCAGTACTTC.

This chain connects TRBV9 to TRBJ2-5; D tentatively reads TRBD1 or TRBD2 (5 bases each). V was clipped by 0 bases and J by 8 bases, with 11 bases between them. From germline, CDR1 is SGDLS and CDR2 YYNGEE. The CDR3 length is 13 residues. CDR3 DNA: TGTGCCAGCAGCGTAGCTGGGACGGGCACCCAGTACTTC. As protein: CASSVAGTGTQYF.

This clonotype was counted many times. The chain uses TRBV9 and TRBJ2-5; no definite D call. Deletions cut 1 base from V and 4 bases from J, with 8 bases between. The germline V gene encodes CDR1 SGDLS and CDR2 YYNGEE. The length of the CDR3 is 13 residues. The DNA of the CDR3 is TGTGCCAGCAGCGTATCTCAGGCAGAGACCCAGTACTTC. As protein: CASSVSQAETQYF.